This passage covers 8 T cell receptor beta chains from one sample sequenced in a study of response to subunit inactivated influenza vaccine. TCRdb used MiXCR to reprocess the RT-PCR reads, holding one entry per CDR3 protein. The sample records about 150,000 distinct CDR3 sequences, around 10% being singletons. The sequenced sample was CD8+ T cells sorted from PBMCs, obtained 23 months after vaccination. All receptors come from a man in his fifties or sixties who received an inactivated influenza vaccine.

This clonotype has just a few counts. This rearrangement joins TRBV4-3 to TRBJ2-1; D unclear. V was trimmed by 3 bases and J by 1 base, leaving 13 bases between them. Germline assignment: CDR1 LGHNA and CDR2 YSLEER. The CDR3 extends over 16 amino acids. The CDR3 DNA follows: TGCGCCAGCAGCCATTCCCCGTTTTCGTCCTACAATGAGCAGTTCTTC. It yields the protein CASSHSPFSSYNEQFF.

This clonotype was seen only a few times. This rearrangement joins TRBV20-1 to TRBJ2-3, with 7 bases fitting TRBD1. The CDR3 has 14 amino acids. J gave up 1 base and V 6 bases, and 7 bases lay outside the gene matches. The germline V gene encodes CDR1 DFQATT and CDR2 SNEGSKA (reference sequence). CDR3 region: CSAPLGTGTDTQYF. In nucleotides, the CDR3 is TGCAGTGCCCCCCTAGGGACAGGCACAGATACGCAGTATTTT.

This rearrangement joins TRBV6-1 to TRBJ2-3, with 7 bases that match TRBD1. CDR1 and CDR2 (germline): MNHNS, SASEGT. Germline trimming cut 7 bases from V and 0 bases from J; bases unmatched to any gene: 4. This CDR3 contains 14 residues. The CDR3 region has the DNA TGTGCCAGCACCTTGACAGGGAGCACAGATACGCAGTATTTT. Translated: CASTLTGSTDTQYF.

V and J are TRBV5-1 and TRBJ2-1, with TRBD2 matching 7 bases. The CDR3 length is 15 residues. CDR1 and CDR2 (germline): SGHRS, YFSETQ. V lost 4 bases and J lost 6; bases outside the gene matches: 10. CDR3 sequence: CASSGGYAGVNEQFF. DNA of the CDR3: TGCGCCAGCAGCGGAGGCTATGCGGGAGTCAATGAGCAGTTCTTC. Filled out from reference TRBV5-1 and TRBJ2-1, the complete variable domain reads KAGVTQTPRYLIKTRGQQVTLSCSPISGHRSVSWYQQTPGQGLQFLFEYFSETQRNKGNFPGRFSGRQFSNSRSEMNVSTLELGDSALYLCASSGGYAGVNEQFFGPGTRLTVL.

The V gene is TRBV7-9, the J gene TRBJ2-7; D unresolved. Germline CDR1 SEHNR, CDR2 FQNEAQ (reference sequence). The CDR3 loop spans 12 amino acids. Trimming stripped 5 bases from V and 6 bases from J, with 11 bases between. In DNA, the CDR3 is TGTGCCAGCAGCGATTATCGAGGCGAGCAGTACTTC. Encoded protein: CASSDYRGEQYF.

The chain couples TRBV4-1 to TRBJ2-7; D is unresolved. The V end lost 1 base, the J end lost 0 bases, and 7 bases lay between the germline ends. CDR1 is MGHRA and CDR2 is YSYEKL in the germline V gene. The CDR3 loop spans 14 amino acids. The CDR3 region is CASSQGGTSYEQYF. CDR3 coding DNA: TGCGCCAGCAGCCAAGGCGGTACCTCCTACGAGCAGTACTTC.

CDR3: CASSPGTSLIEDTQYF. Written as DNA, the CDR3 is TGTGCCAGCAGCCCCGGGACTAGCCTTATAGAAGATACGCAGTATTTT. V is TRBV3-1 and J is TRBJ2-3, with 9 bases lining up with TRBD2. Germline CDR1 and CDR2: LGHDT and YNNKEL (reference sequence). J lost 5 bases, V lost 4 bases, and 10 bases had no gene match. The CDR3 extends over 16 amino acids.

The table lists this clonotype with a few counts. The CDR3 region is CASSRGPNEQFF. For the CDR3, the DNA is TGCGCCAGCAGTAGGGGACCCAATGAGCAGTTCTTC. This chain connects TRBV10-2 to TRBJ2-1; D might be TRBD1 or TRBD2, each matching 5 bases. V dropped 5 bases and J dropped 6 bases, with 8 bases sitting between them. From germline, CDR1 is WSHSY and CDR2 SAAADI. There are 12 residues in the CDR3.